Below, 10 T cell receptor beta chains from the same sample are listed, as sequenced in a study of Ad26.COV2.S vaccination and SARS-CoV-2 variants. Here immunoSEQ multiplex PCR was the method, and the copy in TCRdb shows in-frame clones only, minus some. Of about 350,000 clones in the sample, around 88% were seen once. Treatment described: some 20 received Ad26.COV2.S at low or high dose, single or two shots; about five received placebo; per-sample allocation not given. Day 63 after the first vaccine or placebo injection was the time point for sampling. The specimen was peripheral blood, collected in a trial of Ad26.COV2.S vaccine versus placebo. These receptors were taken from a person between 18 and 65 years old who received the Ad26.COV2.S COVID-19 vaccine or a placebo.

The chain employs TRBV10-3 and TRBJ2-6, with 10 nucleotides matching TRBD1. CDR1 and CDR2 from the germline V gene are ENHRY and SYGVKD. The CDR3 has 17 residues. Unmatched junction bases numbered 5, after V lost 6 bases and J lost 0 bases. The CDR3 coding sequence is TGTGCCATCAGCGGACAGGGGGGCGGCTCTGGGGCCAACGTCCTGACTTTC. Protein sequence: CAISGQGGGSGANVLTF.

The chain couples TRBV10-3 to TRBJ1-2; maybe TRBD1 (6 bases). The CDR3 extends over 12 amino acids. Germline assignment: CDR1 ENHRY and CDR2 SYGVKD. Trimming shortened V by 6 bases and J by 6 bases, and 11 bases separated the two germline ends. This CDR3 is CAISRGGDGYTF. As DNA, the CDR3 is TGTGCCATCAGCAGAGGGGGAGATGGCTACACCTTC.

J is TRBJ1-4 and V is TRBV30; possibly TRBD1 for D (6 bases). Trimming pared 1 base from V and 8 bases from J, leaving 20 bases between. Germline V lookup: CDR1 GTSNPN, CDR2 SVGIG (reference sequence). The CDR3 is 16 amino acids. CDR3 in DNA: TGTGCCTGGAGTGCACCGGGGGCCGTTTTTTCAGAAAAACTGTTTTTT. As protein: CAWSAPGAVFSEKLFF.

This sequence joins TRBV6-6 and TRBJ2-1; a weak D match, TRBD1 (6 bases). Trimming cost V 7 bases and J 6 bases, with 13 bases left between them. This CDR3 is built from 13 residues. The germline CDR1 and CDR2 sequences are MNHNY and SVGAGI (reference sequence). Here the CDR3 DNA reads TGTGCCAGCAAGTTCACAGGGACCAATGAGCAGTTCTTC. Translated, it gives CASKFTGTNEQFF.

This clone was picked up a small number of times. This chain uses TRBV4-2 with TRBJ1-3, with unresolved D. This CDR3 spans 17 amino acids. Per the germline V gene, CDR1 is LGHNA and CDR2 is YNFKEQ. Trimming left V 4 bases short and J 0 bases short, with 16 bases between. CDR3 nucleotide sequence: TGTGCCAGCAGCCCAAACGGCCAGGACTACTCTGGAAACACCATATATTTT. Its translation: CASSPNGQDYSGNTIYF.

The chain couples TRBV27 to TRBJ1-2, with D perhaps TRBD1 (6 bases). This CDR3 spans 14 amino acids. V lost 3 bases, J lost 6 bases, and 14 bases lay in between. The germline gives CDR1 MNHEY, CDR2 SMNVEV (reference sequence). In nucleotides, the CDR3 is TGTGCCAGCAGTTTCACCAGGGGAGTCCATGGCTACACCTTC. Translation gives CASSFTRGVHGYTF.

The chain joins TRBV2 to TRBJ2-7, with TRBD1 as a possible D gene (5 bases). V dropped 5 bases and J dropped 6 bases, with 14 bases sitting between them. Germline V CDR1 and CDR2: SNHLY, FYNNEI. This CDR3 has 13 residues. The CDR3 loop is CASSNLGVAEQYF. The CDR3 DNA follows: TGTGCCAGCAGTAACCTAGGGGTCGCCGAGCAGTACTTC.

This chain links TRBV6-2 or TRBV6-3 with TRBJ2-5; tentative D call: TRBD2 (6 bases). Trimming pared 6 bases from V and 8 bases from J, leaving 22 bases between. This CDR3 is 15 amino acids long. The germline V gene has CDR1 MNHEY and CDR2 SVGEGT. The CDR3 DNA sequence: TGTGCCAGCAGCACCAAGGGACTGCGGTATCTTACCCAGTACTTC. This sequence encodes CASSTKGLRYLTQYF.

This clone turned up a few times. This chain links TRBV3-1 (or the pseudogene TRBV3-2) with TRBJ2-2; TRBD2 might be the D (5 bases). Trimming cost V 1 base and J 2 bases, with 8 bases left between them. This CDR3 comprises 15 residues. Germline loops: CDR1 LGHDT, CDR2 YNNKEL (reference sequence). This CDR3 reads CASSQAGINTGELFF. In DNA form, the CDR3 reads TGTGCCAGCAGCCAAGCGGGGATAAACACCGGGGAGCTGTTTTTT.

A single count supports this clone. Other DNA sequences of this sample code for an identical CDR3. J is TRBJ1-5 and V is TRBV5-1, with D possibly TRBD1 on 5 matching bases. Germline V gene sequence: CDR1 SGHRS, CDR2 YFSETQ. V gave up 0 bases and J gave up 4 bases, with 11 bases separating them. The CDR3 extends over 15 amino acids. The CDR3 reads CASSLGGQGNQPQHF. The CDR3 nucleotides read TGCGCCAGCAGCTTGGGAGGGCAGGGAAATCAGCCCCAGCATTTT.